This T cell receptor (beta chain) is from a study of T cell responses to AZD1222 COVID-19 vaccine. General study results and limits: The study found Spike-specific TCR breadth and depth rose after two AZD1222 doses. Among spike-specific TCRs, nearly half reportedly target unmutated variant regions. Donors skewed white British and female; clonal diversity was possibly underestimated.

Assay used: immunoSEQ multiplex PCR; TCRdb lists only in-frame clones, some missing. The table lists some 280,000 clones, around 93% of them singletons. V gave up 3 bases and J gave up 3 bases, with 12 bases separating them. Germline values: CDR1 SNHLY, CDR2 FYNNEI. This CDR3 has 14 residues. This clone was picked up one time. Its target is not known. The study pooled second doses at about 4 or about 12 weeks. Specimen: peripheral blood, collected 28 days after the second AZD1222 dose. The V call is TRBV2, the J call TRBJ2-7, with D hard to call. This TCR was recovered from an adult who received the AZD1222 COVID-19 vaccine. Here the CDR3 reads CASSEPWPSYEQYF. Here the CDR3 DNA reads TGTGCCAGCAGTGAGCCCTGGCCGAGCTACGAGCAGTACTTC.